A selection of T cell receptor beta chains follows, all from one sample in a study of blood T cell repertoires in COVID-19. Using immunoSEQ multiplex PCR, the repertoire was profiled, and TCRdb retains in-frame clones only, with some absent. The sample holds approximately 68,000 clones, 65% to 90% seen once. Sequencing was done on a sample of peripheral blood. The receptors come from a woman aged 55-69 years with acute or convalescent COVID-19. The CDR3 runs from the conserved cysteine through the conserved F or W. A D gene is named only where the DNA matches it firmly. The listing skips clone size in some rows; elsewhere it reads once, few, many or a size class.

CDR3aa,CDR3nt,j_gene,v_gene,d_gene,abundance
CASSVGPWGQGVNTEAFF,TGTGCCAGCAGCGTAGGCCCCTGGGGACAGGGAGTGAACACTGAAGCTTTCTTT,TRBJ1-1,TRBV9,TRBD1,NA
CASSLGGSSGPALHTQYF,TGTGCCAGCAGCTTAGGTGGGTCTAGCGGGCCTGCATTACATACGCAGTATTTT,TRBJ2-3,TRBV7-2,TRBD2,NA
CASSLGGTGGYNEQFF,TGCGCCAGCAGCTTGGGTGGCACAGGGGGTTACAATGAGCAGTTCTTC,TRBJ2-1,TRBV5-1,TRBD1,NA
CASSYRGPRASNQPQHF,TGTGCCAGTAGTTACAGGGGACCCAGGGCTAGCAATCAGCCCCAGCATTTT,TRBJ1-5,TRBV19,TRBD1,NA
CASSQTGEGYTF,TGTGCCAGCAGCCAGACAGGAGAAGGCTACACCTTC,TRBJ1-2,TRBV12-3/TRBV12-4,NA,NA
CASSLDSNTGELFF,TGTGCCAGCAGCCTTGACTCGAACACCGGGGAGCTGTTTTTT,TRBJ2-2,TRBV7-9,NA,once
CASSSGLAGVGETQYF,TGCGCCAGCAGCTCGGGACTAGCGGGGGTCGGAGAGACCCAGTACTTC,TRBJ2-5,TRBV5-1,TRBD2,NA
CASSEGQINYGYTF,TGTGCCAGCAGTGAGGGACAGATTAACTATGGCTACACCTTC,TRBJ1-2,TRBV2,TRBD1,NA
CASSPGGDGNEQYF,TGTGCCAGCAGCCCGGGGGGGGATGGGAACGAGCAGTACTTC,TRBJ2-7,TRBV9,TRBD2,NA
CASSLVAGEQFF,TGTGCCAGCAGCTTGGTCGCAGGTGAGCAGTTCTTC,TRBJ2-1,TRBV5-6,NA,NA
CASSLVWPSGHRNSPLHF,TGTGCCAGCAGCTTAGTGTGGCCGAGCGGCCATCGGAATTCACCCCTCCACTTT,TRBJ1-6,TRBV7-2,NA,NA
CASSLRQIYGYTF,TGTGCCAGCAGCTTGCGCCAGATCTATGGCTACACCTTC,TRBJ1-2,TRBV5-6,NA,NA
CASSPGPDSPLHF,TGTGCCAGCAGCCCTGGCCCTGATTCACCCCTCCACTTT,TRBJ1-6,TRBV9,NA,NA
CASSGAGMGADYGYTF,TGTGCCAGCAGCGGCGCAGGGATGGGGGCTGACTATGGCTACACCTTC,TRBJ1-2,TRBV9,NA,NA
CAGSRDRAYEQYF,TGTGCCGGATCCCGGGACAGAGCCTACGAGCAGTACTTC,TRBJ2-7,TRBV5-5,TRBD1,NA
CASSFSGNTEAFF,TGTGCCAGCAGCTTCTCGGGGAACACTGAAGCTTTCTTT,TRBJ1-1,TRBV11-2,NA,NA
CASSLTRGSNSPLHF,TGTGCCAGCAGCCTAACACGCGGCAGCAATTCACCCCTCCACTTT,TRBJ1-6,TRBV7-6,NA,NA
CASRVTSLTYEQYF,TGTGCCAGCAGAGTGACTAGCCTAACCTACGAGCAGTACTTC,TRBJ2-7,TRBV6-5,TRBD2,NA
CASLRPPGNTEAFF,TGTGCCAGCTTGCGTCCCCCAGGGAACACTGAAGCTTTCTTT,TRBJ1-1,TRBV6-5,NA,NA
CASSRRRQGATNTEAFF,TGTGCCAGCTCCCGACGACGGCAGGGGGCCACGAACACTGAAGCTTTCTTT,TRBJ1-1,TRBV18,TRBD1,NA
CASSLGPQIDTQYF,TGTGCCAGCAGCTTAGGGCCCCAAATCGATACGCAGTATTTT,TRBJ2-3,TRBV11-2,NA,NA
CAISESGLGGNTEAFF,TGTGCCATCAGTGAGTCGGGTTTGGGAGGGAACACTGAAGCTTTCTTT,TRBJ1-1,TRBV10-3,NA,NA
CASSQSRGFSGNTIYF,TGTGCCAGCAGCCAAAGCAGGGGGTTCTCTGGAAACACCATATATTTT,TRBJ1-3,TRBV3-1/TRBV3-2,TRBD1,NA
CASSIQTSGGAETQYF,TGTGCCAGTAGTATCCAGACTAGCGGGGGGGCAGAGACCCAGTACTTC,TRBJ2-5,TRBV19,TRBD2,NA
CASSPDRALSNQPQHF,TGTGCCAGCTCGCCAGACAGGGCGCTTAGCAATCAGCCCCAGCATTTT,TRBJ1-5,TRBV18,TRBD1,NA
CASSLEGDSGNTIYF,TGCGCCAGCAGCTTGGAAGGAGACTCTGGAAACACCATATATTTT,TRBJ1-3,TRBV5-1,NA,NA